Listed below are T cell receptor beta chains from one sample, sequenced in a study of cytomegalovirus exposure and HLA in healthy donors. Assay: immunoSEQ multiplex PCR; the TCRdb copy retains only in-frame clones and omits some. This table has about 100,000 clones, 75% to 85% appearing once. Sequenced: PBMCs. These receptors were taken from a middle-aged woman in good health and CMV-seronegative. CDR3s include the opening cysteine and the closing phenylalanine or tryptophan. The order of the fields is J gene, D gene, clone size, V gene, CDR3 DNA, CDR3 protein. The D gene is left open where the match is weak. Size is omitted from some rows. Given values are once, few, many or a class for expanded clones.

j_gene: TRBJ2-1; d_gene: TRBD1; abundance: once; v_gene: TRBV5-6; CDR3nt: TGTGCCAGCAGCTTGGGGACAGGGGGGAATGAGCAGTTCTTC; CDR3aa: CASSLGTGGNEQFF
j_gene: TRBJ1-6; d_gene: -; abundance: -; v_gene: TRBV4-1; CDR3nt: TGCGCCAGCAGCCTTGGACTGGAATCACCCCTCCACTTT; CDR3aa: CASSLGLESPLHF
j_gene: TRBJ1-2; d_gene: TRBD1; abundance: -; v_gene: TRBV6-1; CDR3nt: TGTGCCAGCAGTGGGGACAGCTTGGGGAACTATGGCTACACCTTC; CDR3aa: CASSGDSLGNYGYTF
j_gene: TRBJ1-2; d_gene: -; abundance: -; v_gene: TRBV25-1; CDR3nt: TGTGCCAGCAGTGAGAATACCGGGATCGATGGCTACCCCTTC; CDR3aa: CASSENTGIDGYPF
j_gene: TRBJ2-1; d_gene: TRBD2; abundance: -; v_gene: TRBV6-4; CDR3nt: TGTGCCAGCAGTTCTAGCGGGGGGTATGAGCAGTTCTTC; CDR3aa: CASSSSGGYEQFF
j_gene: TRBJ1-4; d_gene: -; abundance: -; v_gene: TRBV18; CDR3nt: TGTGCCAGCTCACCACCCCAGGTATCCGGACTGTTTTTT; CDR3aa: CASSPPQVSGLFF
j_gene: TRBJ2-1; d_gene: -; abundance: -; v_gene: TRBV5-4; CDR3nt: TGTGCCAGCAGCTTGGCTGGTGGGGCGGGATATTACAATGAGCAGTTCTTC; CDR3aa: CASSLAGGAGYYNEQFF
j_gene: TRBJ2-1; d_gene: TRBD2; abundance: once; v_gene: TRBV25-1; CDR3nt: TGTGCCAGCAGTGGGATAGCGGGGGCCTCAAATGAGCAGTTCTTC; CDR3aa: CASSGIAGASNEQFF
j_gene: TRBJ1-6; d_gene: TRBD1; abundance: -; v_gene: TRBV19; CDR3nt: TGTGCCAGTAGTGGAACGGGACAGGGGGCCGCGAGCTCCTATAATTCACCCCTCCACTTT; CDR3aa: CASSGTGQGAASSYNSPLHF
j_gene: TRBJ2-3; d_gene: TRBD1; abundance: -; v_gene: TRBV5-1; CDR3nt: TGCGCCAGCAGCTTGGGAAGCGGAGGACAGGGGACAGATACGCAGTATTTT; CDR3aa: CASSLGSGGQGTDTQYF
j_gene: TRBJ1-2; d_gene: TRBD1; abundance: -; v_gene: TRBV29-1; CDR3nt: TGCAGCACAGTATCCCCGGGACAGGGTGGCTATGGCTACACCTTC; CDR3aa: CSTVSPGQGGYGYTF
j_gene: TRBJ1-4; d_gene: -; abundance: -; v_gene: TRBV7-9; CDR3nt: TGTGCCAGCAGCTCCTCGGGGAAACTGTTTTTT; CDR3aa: CASSSSGKLFF
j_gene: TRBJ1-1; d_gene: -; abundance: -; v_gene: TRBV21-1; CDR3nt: TGTGCCAGCACACCGGGGACAGGGTGGTTGGGGGCTTTCTTT; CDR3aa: CASTPGTGWLGAFF
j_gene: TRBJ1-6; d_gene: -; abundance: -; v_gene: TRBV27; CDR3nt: TGTGCCAGCAGAATATCGGGTTCACCCCTCCACTTT; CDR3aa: CASRISGSPLHF
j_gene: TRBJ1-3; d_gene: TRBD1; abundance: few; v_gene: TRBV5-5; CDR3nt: TGTGCCAGCAGCCCGGACAGGGAAAACACCATATATTTT; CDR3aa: CASSPDRENTIYF
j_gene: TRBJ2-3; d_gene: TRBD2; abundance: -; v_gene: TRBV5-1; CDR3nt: TGCGCCAGCAGGCCGATAGCGGGAAGAAACACAGATACGCAGTATTTT; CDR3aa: CASRPIAGRNTDTQYF
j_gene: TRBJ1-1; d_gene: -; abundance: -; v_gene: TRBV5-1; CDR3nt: TGCGCCAGCAGCTTGATTCCGGGGTCGGACACTGAAGCTTTCTTT; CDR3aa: CASSLIPGSDTEAFF
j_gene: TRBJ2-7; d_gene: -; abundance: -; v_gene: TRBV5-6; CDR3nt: TGTGCCAGCAGGGCCAGTGGGCCCTACGAGCAGTACTTC; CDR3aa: CASRASGPYEQYF
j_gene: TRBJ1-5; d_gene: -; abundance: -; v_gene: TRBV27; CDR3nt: TGTGCCACAGGGGAAGGAAGCAATCAGCCCCAGCATTTT; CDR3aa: CATGEGSNQPQHF
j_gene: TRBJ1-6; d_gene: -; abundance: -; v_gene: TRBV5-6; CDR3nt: TGTGCCAGCTCCCCGACAGTTTTGGGCCCCCTCCACTTT; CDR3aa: CASSPTVLGPLHF
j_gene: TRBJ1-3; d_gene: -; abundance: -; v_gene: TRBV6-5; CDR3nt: TGTGCCAGCAGTTGGGCACCGGAAGTTGCTGGAAACACCATATATTTT; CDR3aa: CASSWAPEVAGNTIYF
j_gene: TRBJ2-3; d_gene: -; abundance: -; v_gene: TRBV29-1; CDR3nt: TGCAGCGTTGATGGTATACCCTATAGCACAGATACGCAGTATTTT; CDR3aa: CSVDGIPYSTDTQYF